Presented here are 8 T cell receptor beta chains from one specimen sequenced in a study of cytomegalovirus exposure and HLA in healthy donors. The table came from immunoSEQ multiplex PCR; TCRdb's copy has only in-frame clones and leaves some out. This sample yields about 170,000 clones, of which approximately 96% are seen a single time; roughly 0.83% belongs to the top ten. Specimen: PBMCs. These receptor sequences come from a woman between 18 and 29 years old in good health and CMV-seronegative.

The gene calls are TRBV7-9 and TRBJ2-5; TRBD1 might be the D (6 bases). With 1 base removed from V and 3 bases from J, the gap between germline ends came to 6 bases. The length of the CDR3 is 13 residues. Germline lookup yields CDR1 SEHNR and CDR2 FQNEAQ (reference sequence). The CDR3 sequence: CASSLDREETQYF. CDR3 nucleotides: TGTGCCAGCAGCTTAGACAGGGAAGAGACCCAGTACTTC.

The chain is built from TRBV6-1 and TRBJ2-5; TRBD1 is a possible D gene (6 bases). The CDR3 sequence is 16 residues long. With 0 bases removed from V and 4 bases from J, the gap between germline ends came to 15 bases. CDR1 MNHNS and CDR2 SASEGT come from the germline V gene. CDR3: CASSEATIQGRETQYF. For the CDR3, the DNA is TGTGCCAGCAGTGAAGCGACGATACAGGGAAGAGAGACCCAGTACTTC.

This clone was picked up one time. This rearrangement joins TRBV6-1 to TRBJ1-6, with D possibly being TRBD1 (5 bases). The CDR3 has 12 residues. From germline, CDR1 is MNHNS and CDR2 SASEGT. Trimming shortened V by 2 bases and J by 15 bases, and 11 bases separated the two germline ends. The CDR3 DNA reads TGTGCCAGCAGTGAACTAGGGGAACTCCTCCACTTT. As protein: CASSELGELLHF.

The chain couples TRBV18 to TRBJ1-2; maybe TRBD1 (6 bases). Trimming removed 2 bases at V and 3 bases at J, with 10 bases between. The CDR3 is 14 amino acids. Germline V CDR1 and CDR2: KGHSH, LQKENI. CDR3 nucleotides: TGTGCCAGCTCACCAGTACAGGGTGACTATGGCTACACCTTC. It yields the protein CASSPVQGDYGYTF.

The rearrangement uses TRBV6-5 and TRBJ2-7; D is possibly TRBD1 (8 bases). The CDR3 is 16 amino acids. The V end lost 0 bases, the J end lost 2 bases, and 14 bases lay between the germline ends. Per germline, CDR1 MNHEY and CDR2 SVGAGI. CDR3 sequence: CASSYSKQGGAYEQYF. Here the CDR3 DNA reads TGTGCCAGCAGTTACTCGAAACAGGGGGGGGCCTACGAGCAGTACTTC.

This clone was observed once. This rearrangement joins TRBV19 to TRBJ1-2; 7 nucleotides align to TRBD1. CDR3 size: 15 residues. V shed 4 bases, J shed 4 bases, and the junction held 9 bases outside the gene matches. Germline CDR1 and CDR2: LNHDA and SQIVND (reference sequence). CDR3 region: CASSTLQGRGYGYTF. As DNA, the CDR3 is TGTGCCAGTAGTACCCTACAGGGGCGCGGCTATGGCTACACCTTC.

The V and J genes are TRBV6-1 and TRBJ1-4; the D is unclear. Germline V gene sequence: CDR1 MNHNS, CDR2 SASEGT. The CDR3 is made up of 13 amino acids. Trimming cost V 6 bases and J 6 bases, with 11 bases left between them. In DNA, the CDR3 is TGTGCCAGCAGCAGGATGAGTCATGAAAAACTGTTTTTT. Translating it yields CASSRMSHEKLFF.

This sequence joins TRBV30 and TRBJ1-6; no reliable D call. The V gene lost 4 bases and the J gene lost 0 bases, with 7 bases spanning the gap. The CDR3 sequence is 14 residues long. Germline V gene lookup returns CDR1 GTSNPN and CDR2 SVGIG (reference sequence). The CDR3 DNA reads TGTGCCTGGACGGAGGGCTCCTATAATTCACCCCTCCACTTT. The encoded protein is CAWTEGSYNSPLHF.